This paragraph covers one TCR beta chain sequence. Antigen: not known. This sample was included in a study of cytotoxic CD8 clonotypes in ibrutinib-treated CLL. Overall study: Response sampling took place at median approximately 12 months of treatment, range 6 to 36. Average yields of around 260,000 productive templates and 94,082 productive rearrangements characterized the samples.

Overall study findings and caveats: Clonality climbed at ibrutinib response, then dropped toward baseline at progression.

Some clones are missing from TCRdb's copy, which holds only in-frame ones; the method was immunoSEQ multiplex PCR. Among 150,000 or so clones listed, around 80% were seen once. The V end was cut by 2 bases, the J end by 1 base, with 9 bases between. Germline values: CDR1 MDHEN, CDR2 SYDVKM. The CDR3 is made up of 14 amino acids. The sequence came from a human donor with chronic lymphocytic leukemia. The specimen was PBMCs, collected after 24 months of ibrutinib treatment. This chain links TRBV28 with TRBJ2-7; no firm D call. DNA for the CDR3: TGTGCCAGCAGTTTACCCGAAACTTCCTACGAGCAGTACTTC. Its translation: CASSLPETSYEQYF. Combining the CDR3 with reference TRBV28 and TRBJ2-7 gives the whole variable domain DVKVTQSSRYLVKRTGEKVFLECVQDMDHENMFWYRQDPGLGLRLIYFSYDVKMKEKGDIPEGYSVSREKKERFSLILESASTNQTSMYLCASSLPETSYEQYFGPGTRLTVT.